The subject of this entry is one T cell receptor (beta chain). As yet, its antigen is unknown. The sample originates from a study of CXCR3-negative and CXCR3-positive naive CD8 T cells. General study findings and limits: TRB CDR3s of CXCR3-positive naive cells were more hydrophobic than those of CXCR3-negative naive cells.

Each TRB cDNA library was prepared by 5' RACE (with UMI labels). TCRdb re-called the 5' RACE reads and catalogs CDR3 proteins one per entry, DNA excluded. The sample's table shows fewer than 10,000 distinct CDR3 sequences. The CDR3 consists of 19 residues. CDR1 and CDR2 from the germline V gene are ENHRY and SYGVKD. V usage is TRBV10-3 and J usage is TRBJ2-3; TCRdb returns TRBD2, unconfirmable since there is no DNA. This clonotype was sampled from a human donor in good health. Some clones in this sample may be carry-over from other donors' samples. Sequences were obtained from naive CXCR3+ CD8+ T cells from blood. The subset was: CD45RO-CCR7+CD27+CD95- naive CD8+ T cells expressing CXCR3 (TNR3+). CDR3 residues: CAISDPRREFEGGSDTQYF.